This T cell receptor beta chain was sequenced in a study of blood T cell repertoires in COVID-19. Original processing methods: Cell counts per sample came from amplifying reference gene primers. Measured with immunoSEQ multiplex PCR; TCRdb has only the in-frame clones, and not every one. The DNA was the basis for D and trimming; V, J and clone size are from that table. The data show about 280,000 clones, around 80% seen once. No more than 2 weeks before study entry, exposed participants had met a case of COVID-19. The source of this sequence is a middle-aged man who had been exposed to COVID-19. Sequenced material: PBMCs or T cells enriched from blood (not recorded which).

CDR3: CASSVRWGRTGELFF. The CDR3 nucleotides are TGTGCCAGCAGCGTGAGGTGGGGGCGTACCGGGGAGCTGTTTTTT. This sequence joins TRBV9 and TRBJ2-2; a weak D match, TRBD1 (6 bases). Trimming stripped 2 bases from V and 5 bases from J, with 13 bases between. Germline CDR1 SGDLS, CDR2 YYNGEE. The CDR3 is 15 residues long.